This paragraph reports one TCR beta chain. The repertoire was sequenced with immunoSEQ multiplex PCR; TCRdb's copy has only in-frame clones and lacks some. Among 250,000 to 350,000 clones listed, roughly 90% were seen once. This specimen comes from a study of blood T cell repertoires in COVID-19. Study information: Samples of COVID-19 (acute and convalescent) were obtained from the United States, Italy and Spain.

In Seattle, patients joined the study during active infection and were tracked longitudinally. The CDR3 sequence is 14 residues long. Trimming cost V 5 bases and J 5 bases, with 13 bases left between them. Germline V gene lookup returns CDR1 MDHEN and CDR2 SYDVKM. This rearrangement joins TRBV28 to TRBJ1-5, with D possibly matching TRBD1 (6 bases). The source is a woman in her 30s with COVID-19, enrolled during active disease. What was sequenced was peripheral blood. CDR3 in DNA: TGTGCCAGCAGTCCATACAGGGTACATCAGCCCCAGCATTTT. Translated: CASSPYRVHQPQHF.